The entry that follows covers one T cell receptor beta chain sequence. The V end was cut by 3 bases, the J end by 3 bases, with 15 bases between. Germline CDR1 is SGHDN and CDR2 is FVKESK. The CDR3 is 15 amino acids. This sample was included in a study of blood T cell repertoires in COVID-19. Study-level information: Acute and convalescent COVID-19 samples came from the United States, Italy and Spain.

Methods used by the authors: Scientists estimated how many nucleated cells there were by amplifying reference gene primers. Only in-frame clones appear in the TCRdb table, and some are missing; sequencing was by immunoSEQ multiplex PCR. That table furnishes V, J and clone size, whereas the DNA furnished D and trimming. The sample lists some 88,000 clones; roughly 90% were seen once. The origin of this receptor is a man in his 60s with acute or convalescent COVID-19. The sample consisted of peripheral blood. This rearrangement joins TRBV14 to TRBJ2-7, with D possibly TRBD2 on 6 matching bases. The CDR3 DNA reads TGTGCCAGCAGCCACGGCGGGGTTGAGGGCTACGAGCAGTACTTC. Translated, it gives CASSHGGVEGYEQYF. The full variable domain, completed using reference TRBV14 and TRBJ2-7, is EAGVTQFPSHSVIEKGQTVTLRCDPISGHDNLYWYRRVMGKEIKFLLHFVKESKQDESGMPNNRFLAERTGGTYSTLKVQPAELEDSGVYFCASSHGGVEGYEQYFGPGTRLTVT.